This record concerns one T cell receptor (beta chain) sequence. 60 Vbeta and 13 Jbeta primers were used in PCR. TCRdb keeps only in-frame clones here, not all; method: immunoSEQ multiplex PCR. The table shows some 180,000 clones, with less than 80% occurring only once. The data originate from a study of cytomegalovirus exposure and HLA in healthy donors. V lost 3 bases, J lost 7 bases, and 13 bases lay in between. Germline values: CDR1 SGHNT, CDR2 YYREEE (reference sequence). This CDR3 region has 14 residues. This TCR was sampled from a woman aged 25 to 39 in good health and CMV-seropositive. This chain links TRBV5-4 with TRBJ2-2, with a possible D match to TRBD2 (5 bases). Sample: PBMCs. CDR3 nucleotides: TGTGCCAGCAGCTCCATAAGAGGGAACGGGGAGCTGTTTTTT. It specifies CASSSIRGNGELFF.